This record concerns one T cell receptor beta chain sequence. This entry belongs to a study of PD-1 blockade in classical Hodgkin lymphoma. Each of the patients experienced relapse following autologous stem cell transplantation, and their brentuximab vedotin exposure differed. Thawed PBMCs underwent magnetic negative selection to yield purified CD4+ T cells. Libraries were prepared by immunoSEQ multiplex PCR; TCRdb keeps only in-frame clonotypes and omits some of them. Of around 25,000 clones listed, 84% are singletons. V lost 3 bases, J lost 6 bases, and 6 bases stayed unmatched. The CDR3 is 17 amino acids. Germline CDR1 reads KGHSH; CDR2 reads LQKENI.

The TCR comes from a human donor with classical Hodgkin lymphoma. The chain uses TRBV18 and TRBJ2-2; TRBD2 aligns across 14 bases. The sequencing used CD4+ T cells from blood, collected at baseline. CDR3 sequence reads: CASSPLGLAGGAGELFF. In DNA, the CDR3 is TGTGCCAGCTCACCCCTTGGACTAGCGGGGGGCGCCGGGGAGCTGTTTTTT.